This T cell receptor beta chain appears in the sequencing data of a study of cytomegalovirus exposure and HLA in healthy donors. General observations from the study: A link between a missense DCLRE1C variant and TCR beta V- and J-gene trimming emerged from a later analysis. Later work associated over 15,000 TCR beta sequences with HLA alleles at 0.05 false discovery rate.

Germline V gene sequence: CDR1 SGHTA, CDR2 FQGNSA. Trimming pared 5 bases from V and 3 bases from J, leaving 17 bases between. The CDR3 extends over 15 amino acids. On this clone itself: Its cognate antigen is unknown.

The PCR ran on 60 Vbeta and 13 Jbeta primers. TCRdb's table, derived via immunoSEQ multiplex PCR, lists solely in-frame clones and lacks some. The repertoire table contains some 46,000 clones. The TCR comes from a woman in her 30s in good health and CMV-seronegative. Material: PBMCs. The chain is built from TRBV7-2 and TRBJ2-7, with D possibly TRBD2 on 6 matching bases. This CDR3 is CASSKTGTDGYEQYF. The CDR3 nucleotides are TGTGCCAGCAGCAAAACCGGGACTGACGGCTACGAGCAGTACTTC.